The sequence of this T cell receptor (beta chain) was determined in a study of identical twins. Study conclusions and caveats: One should note that invariant MAIT and iNKT cells could partly confound zero-insertion analyses. The conclusions drew on cross-sectional statistical analysis instead of tracking the same donors.

TCRdb re-derived calls from the 5' RACE reads in MiXCR, one entry per CDR3 protein. Here the sample spans 200,000 to 250,000 distinct CDR3 sequences, 5.5% to 7.5% being singletons. Regarding this clonotype: Its target is not known.

Per the germline V gene, CDR1 is MGHRA and CDR2 is YSYEKL. Trimming took off 4 bases at V and 4 bases at J, with 9 bases between the two ends. The CDR3 length is 13 residues. These records were also assigned to another study, of T cells expressing NK-cell markers. That work states: The authors derived TCR beta repertoires from sorted CD3+CD56+NKG2C+, CD3+CD56+NKG2C- and CD3+CD56-NKG2C+ T cells. Top CD8+ clonotypes included the dominant CD3+CD56+NKG2C+ clonotypes in several donors.

The receptor was derived from a woman between 18 and 29 years old in good health. Specimen: CD8+ T cells sorted from blood. This chain links TRBV4-1 with TRBJ2-3; D tentatively fits TRBD1 or TRBD2 (6 bases each). Written as DNA, the CDR3 is TGCGCCAGCAGCCGGGGGGCACCAGATACGCAGTATTTT. It codes for CASSRGAPDTQYF.